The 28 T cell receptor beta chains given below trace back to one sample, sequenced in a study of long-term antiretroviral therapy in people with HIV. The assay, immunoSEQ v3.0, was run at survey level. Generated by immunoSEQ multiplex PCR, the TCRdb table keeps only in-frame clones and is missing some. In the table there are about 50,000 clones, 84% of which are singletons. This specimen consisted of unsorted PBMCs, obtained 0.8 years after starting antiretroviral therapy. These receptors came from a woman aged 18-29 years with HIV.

The DNA for the CDR3 is TGTGCCAGCAAGAGTGGGGTTTCCGAGCAGTACTTC. The encoded protein is CASKSGVSEQYF. The chain employs TRBV28 and TRBJ2-7; unclear D gene. V dropped 7 bases and J dropped 6 bases, with 13 bases sitting between them. Germline values: CDR1 MDHEN, CDR2 SYDVKM. The CDR3 length is 12 residues.

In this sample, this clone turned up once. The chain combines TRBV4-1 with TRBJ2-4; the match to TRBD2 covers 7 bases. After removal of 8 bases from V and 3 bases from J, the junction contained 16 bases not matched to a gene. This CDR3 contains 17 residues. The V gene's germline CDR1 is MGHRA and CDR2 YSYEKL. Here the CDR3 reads CASGGPEVGRDKNIQYF. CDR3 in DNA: TGCGCCAGCGGAGGGCCGGAGGTGGGGAGGGACAAAAACATTCAGTACTTC.

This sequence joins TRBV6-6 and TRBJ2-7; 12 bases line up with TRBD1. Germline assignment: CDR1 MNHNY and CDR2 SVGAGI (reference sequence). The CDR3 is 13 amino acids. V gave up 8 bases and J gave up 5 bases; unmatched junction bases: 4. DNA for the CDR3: TGTGCCAGCGGCCGGGACAGGGGGCACGAGCAGTACTTC. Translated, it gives CASGRDRGHEQYF.

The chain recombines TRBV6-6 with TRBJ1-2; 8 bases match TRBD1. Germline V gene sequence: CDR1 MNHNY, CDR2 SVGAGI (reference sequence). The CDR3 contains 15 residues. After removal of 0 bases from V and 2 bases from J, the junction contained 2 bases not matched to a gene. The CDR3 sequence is CASSYSDRANYGYTF. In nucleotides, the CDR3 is TGTGCCAGCAGTTACTCGGACAGGGCCAACTATGGCTACACCTTC.

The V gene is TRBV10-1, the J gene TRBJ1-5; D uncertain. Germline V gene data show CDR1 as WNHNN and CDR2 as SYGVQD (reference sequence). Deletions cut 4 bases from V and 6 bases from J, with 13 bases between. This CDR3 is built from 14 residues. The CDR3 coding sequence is TGCGCCAGCAGTGTAGTAGCCTTGGGTCAGCCCCAGCATTTT. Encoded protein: CASSVVALGQPQHF.

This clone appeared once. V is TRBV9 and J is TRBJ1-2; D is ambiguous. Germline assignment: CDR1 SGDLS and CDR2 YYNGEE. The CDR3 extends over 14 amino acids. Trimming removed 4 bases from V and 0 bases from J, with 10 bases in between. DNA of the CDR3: TGTGCCAGCAGCCCTCGCAGGACTAACTATGGCTACACCTTC. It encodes CASSPRRTNYGYTF.

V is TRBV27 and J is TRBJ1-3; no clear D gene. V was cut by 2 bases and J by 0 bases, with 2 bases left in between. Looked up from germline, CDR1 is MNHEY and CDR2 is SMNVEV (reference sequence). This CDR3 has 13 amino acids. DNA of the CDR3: TGTGCCAGCAGTTTAGGCTCTGGAAACACCATATATTTT. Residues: CASSLGSGNTIYF.

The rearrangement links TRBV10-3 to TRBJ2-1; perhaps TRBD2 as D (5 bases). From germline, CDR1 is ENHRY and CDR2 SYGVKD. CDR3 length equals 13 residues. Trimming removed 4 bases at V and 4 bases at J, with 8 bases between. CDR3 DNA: TGTGCCATCAGTGTTGGCGGGTACAATGAGCAGTTCTTC. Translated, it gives CAISVGGYNEQFF.

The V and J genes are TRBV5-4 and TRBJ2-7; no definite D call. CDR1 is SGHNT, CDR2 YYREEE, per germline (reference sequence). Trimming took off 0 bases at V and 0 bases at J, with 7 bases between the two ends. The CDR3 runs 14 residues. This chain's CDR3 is CASSLEGFSYEQYF. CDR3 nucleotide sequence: TGTGCCAGCAGCTTGGAAGGGTTCTCCTACGAGCAGTACTTC.

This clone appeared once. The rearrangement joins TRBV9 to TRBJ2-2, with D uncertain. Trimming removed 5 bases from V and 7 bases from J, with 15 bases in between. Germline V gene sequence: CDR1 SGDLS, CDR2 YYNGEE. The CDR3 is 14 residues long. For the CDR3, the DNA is TGTGCCAGCAGGCGCGAAACAATAGACGGGGAGCTGTTTTTT. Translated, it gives CASRRETIDGELFF.

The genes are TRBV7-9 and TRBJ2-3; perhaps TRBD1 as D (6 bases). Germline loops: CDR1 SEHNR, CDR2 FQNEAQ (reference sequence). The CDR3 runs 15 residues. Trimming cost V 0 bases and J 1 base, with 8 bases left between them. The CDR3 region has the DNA TGTGCCAGCAGCTTAGCCCCAGGGGGCACAGATACGCAGTATTTT. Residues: CASSLAPGGTDTQYF. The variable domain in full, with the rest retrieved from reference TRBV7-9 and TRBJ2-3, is DTGVSQNPRHKITKRGQNVTFRCDPISEHNRLYWYRQTLGQGPEFLTYFQNEAQLEKSRLLSDRFSAERPKGSFSTLEIQRTEQGDSAMYLCASSLAPGGTDTQYFGPGTRLTVL.

CDR3 amino acids: CSVSRGDGELFF. The CDR3 bases are TGCAGCGTTAGCAGGGGAGATGGGGAGCTGTTTTTT. The chain couples TRBV29-1 to TRBJ2-2, with a weak D call TRBD1 (6 bases). Germline V gene sequence: CDR1 SQVTM, CDR2 ANQGSEA. V lost 5 bases to trimming and J lost 8 bases, with 12 bases between them. The CDR3 extends over 12 amino acids.

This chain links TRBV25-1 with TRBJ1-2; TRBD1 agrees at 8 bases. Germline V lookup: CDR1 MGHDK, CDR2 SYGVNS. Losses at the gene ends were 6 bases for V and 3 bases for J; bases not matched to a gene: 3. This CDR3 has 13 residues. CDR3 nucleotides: TGTGCCAGCAGGAGGACAGGGCACTATGGCTACACCTTC. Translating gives CASRRTGHYGYTF.

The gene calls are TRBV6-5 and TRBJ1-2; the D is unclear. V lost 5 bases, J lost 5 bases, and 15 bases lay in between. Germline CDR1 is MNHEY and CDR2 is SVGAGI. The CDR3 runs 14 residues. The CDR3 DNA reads TGTGCCAGCAGTGCCCACCCTCTGATGTATGGCTACACCTTC. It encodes CASSAHPLMYGYTF.

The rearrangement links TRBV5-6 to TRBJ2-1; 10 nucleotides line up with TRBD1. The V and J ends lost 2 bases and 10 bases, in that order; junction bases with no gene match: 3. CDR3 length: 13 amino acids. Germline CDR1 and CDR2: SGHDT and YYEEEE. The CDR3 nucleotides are TGTGCCAGCAGCTTCGGGACAGGGGACGAGCAGTTCTTC. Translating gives CASSFGTGDEQFF.

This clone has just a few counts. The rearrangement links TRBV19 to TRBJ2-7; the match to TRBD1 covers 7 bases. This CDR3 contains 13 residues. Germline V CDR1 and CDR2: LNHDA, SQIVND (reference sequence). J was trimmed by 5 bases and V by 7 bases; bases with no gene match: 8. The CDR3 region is CASKPNRGHEQYF. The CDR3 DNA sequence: TGTGCCAGTAAGCCGAACAGGGGCCACGAGCAGTACTTC. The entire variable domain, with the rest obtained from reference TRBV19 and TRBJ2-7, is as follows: DGGITQSPKYLFRKEGQNVTLSCEQNLNHDAMYWYRQDPGQGLRLIYYSQIVNDFQKGDIAEGYSVSREKKESFPLTVTSAQKNPTAFYLCASKPNRGHEQYFGPGTRLTVT.

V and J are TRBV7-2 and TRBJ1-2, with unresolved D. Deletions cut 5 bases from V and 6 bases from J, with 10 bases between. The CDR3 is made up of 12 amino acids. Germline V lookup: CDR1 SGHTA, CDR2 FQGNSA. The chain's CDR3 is CASSPGLNGYTF. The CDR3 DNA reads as TGTGCCAGCAGCCCCGGGCTTAATGGCTACACCTTC. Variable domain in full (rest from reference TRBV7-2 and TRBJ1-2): GAGVSQSPSNKVTEKGKDVELRCDPISGHTALYWYRQSLGQGLEFLIYFQGNSAPDKSGLPSDRFSAERTGGSVSTLTIQRTQQEDSAVYLCASSPGLNGYTFGSGTRLTVV.

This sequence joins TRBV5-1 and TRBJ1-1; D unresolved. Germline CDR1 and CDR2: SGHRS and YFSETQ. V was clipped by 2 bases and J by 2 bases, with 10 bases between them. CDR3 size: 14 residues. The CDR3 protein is CASSFPHPNTEAFF. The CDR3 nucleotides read TGCGCCAGCAGCTTCCCCCATCCCAACACTGAAGCTTTCTTT.

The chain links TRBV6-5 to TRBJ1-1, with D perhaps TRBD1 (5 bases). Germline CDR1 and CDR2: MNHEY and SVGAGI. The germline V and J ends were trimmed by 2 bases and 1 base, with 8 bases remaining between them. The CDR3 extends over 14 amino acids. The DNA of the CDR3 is TGTGCCAGCAGTTACCGCCAGGGGAACACTGAAGCTTTCTTT. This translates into CASSYRQGNTEAFF.

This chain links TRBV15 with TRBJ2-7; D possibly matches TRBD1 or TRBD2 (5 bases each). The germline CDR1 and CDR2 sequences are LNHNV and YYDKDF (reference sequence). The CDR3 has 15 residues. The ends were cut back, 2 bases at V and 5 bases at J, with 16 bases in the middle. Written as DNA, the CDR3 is TGTGCCACCAGCAGACCCCGCCGGGGCCCGGACGAGCAGTACTTC. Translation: CATSRPRRGPDEQYF.

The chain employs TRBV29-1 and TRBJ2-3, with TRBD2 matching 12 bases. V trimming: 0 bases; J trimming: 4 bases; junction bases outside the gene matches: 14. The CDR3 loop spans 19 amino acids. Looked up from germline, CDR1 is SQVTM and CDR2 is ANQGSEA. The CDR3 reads CSVEEMDASSGRASDTQYF. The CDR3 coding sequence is TGCAGCGTTGAAGAAATGGATGCGTCTAGCGGGAGGGCCTCAGATACGCAGTATTTT.

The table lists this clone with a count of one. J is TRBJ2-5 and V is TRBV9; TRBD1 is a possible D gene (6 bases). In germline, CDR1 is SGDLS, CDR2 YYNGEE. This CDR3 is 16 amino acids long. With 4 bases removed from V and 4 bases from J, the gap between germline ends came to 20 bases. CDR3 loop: CASSNRDTPLGETQYF. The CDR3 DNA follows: TGTGCCAGCAGCAACCGGGACACTCCCCTCGGAGAGACCCAGTACTTC.

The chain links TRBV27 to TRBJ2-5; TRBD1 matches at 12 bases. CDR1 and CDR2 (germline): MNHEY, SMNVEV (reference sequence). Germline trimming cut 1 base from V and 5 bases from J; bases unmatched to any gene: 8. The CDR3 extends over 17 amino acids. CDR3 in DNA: TGTGCCAGCAGTTTATTTCCGGGACAGGGGGCTAGGGAGACCCAGTACTTC. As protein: CASSLFPGQGARETQYF.

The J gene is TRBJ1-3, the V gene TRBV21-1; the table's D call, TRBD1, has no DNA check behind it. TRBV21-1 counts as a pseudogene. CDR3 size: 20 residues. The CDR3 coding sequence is TGTGCCAGCAGCAAAAAAAGCCGGGTTAAGACAGGTCCTGCTGGAAACACCATATATTTT. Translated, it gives CASSKKSRVKTGPAGNTIYF.

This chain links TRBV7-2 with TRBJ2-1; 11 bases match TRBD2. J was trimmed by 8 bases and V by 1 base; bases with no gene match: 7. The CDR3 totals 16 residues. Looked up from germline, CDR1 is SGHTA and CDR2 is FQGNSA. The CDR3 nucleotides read TGTGCCAGCAGCTTAGAGTTTACTAGCGGGAGATATGAGCAGTTCTTC. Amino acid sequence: CASSLEFTSGRYEQFF.

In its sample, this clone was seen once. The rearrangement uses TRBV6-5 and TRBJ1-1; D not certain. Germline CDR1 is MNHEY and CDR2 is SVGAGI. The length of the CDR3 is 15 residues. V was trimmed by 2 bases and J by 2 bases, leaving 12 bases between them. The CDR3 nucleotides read TGTGCCAGCAGTTACAGCGTGGCATCCAACACTGAAGCTTTCTTT. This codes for CASSYSVASNTEAFF.

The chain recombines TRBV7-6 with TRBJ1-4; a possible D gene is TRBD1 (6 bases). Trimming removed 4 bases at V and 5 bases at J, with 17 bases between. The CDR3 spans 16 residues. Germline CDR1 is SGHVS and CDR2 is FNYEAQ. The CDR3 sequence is CASSSIPGVLNEKLFF. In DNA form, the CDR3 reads TGTGCCAGCAGCTCCATCCCAGGGGTTTTGAATGAAAAACTGTTTTTT.

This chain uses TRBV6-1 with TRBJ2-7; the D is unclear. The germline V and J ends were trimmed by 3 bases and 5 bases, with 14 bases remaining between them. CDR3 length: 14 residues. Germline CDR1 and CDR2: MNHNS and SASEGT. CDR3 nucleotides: TGTGCCAGCAGTGATGATTTTGGCTGGGACGAGCAGTACTTC. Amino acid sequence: CASSDDFGWDEQYF.